The following is a TCR beta chain sequence with its context. This sample stems from a study of blood T cell repertoires in COVID-19. About the study: Both acute and convalescent COVID-19 samples were obtained from the United States, Italy and Spain.

Using immunoSEQ multiplex PCR, the repertoire was profiled, and TCRdb retains in-frame clones only, with some absent. Found here are some 14,000 clones, approximately 91% of them singletons; the top ten hold more than 2%. This TCR derives from a human donor in a cohort sampled during active COVID-19. Sequencing input: peripheral blood.

The CDR3: CASSYSTGNTGELFF. As DNA, the CDR3 is TGTGCCAGCAGTTATTCCACAGGAAACACCGGGGAGCTGTTTTTT. The gene calls are TRBV27 and TRBJ2-2; D might be TRBD1 (5 bases). There are 15 residues in the CDR3. CDR1 and CDR2 from the germline V gene are MNHEY and SMNVEV (reference sequence). The V end was cut by 4 bases, the J end by 2 bases, with 11 bases between.